One sample yielded the 14 T cell receptor beta chains listed below, sequenced in a study of cytomegalovirus exposure and HLA in healthy donors. The PCR ran on 60 Vbeta and 13 Jbeta primers. TCRdb's copy holds only in-frame clones and misses some; the assay was immunoSEQ multiplex PCR. The sample includes about 160,000 clones, 80% of them seen just once. The material sequenced was PBMCs. These receptors all come from a man between 18 and 29 years old in good health and CMV-seropositive.

This chain connects TRBV19 to TRBJ1-4, with 7 bases lining up with TRBD1. Germline CDR1 is LNHDA and CDR2 is SQIVND (reference sequence). Trimming took 9 bases from V and 0 from J; bases not matched to a gene: 13. CDR3 length: 17 residues. In nucleotides, the CDR3 is TGTGCCAGCAATTCAAGAACAGGGGAGGCAACTAATGAAAAACTGTTTTTT. It is translated as CASNSRTGEATNEKLFF.

V is TRBV7-3 and J is TRBJ2-1, with D possibly being TRBD2 (5 bases). CDR1 is SGHTA, CDR2 FQGTGA, per germline. This CDR3 is 12 amino acids long. V was pared by 5 bases and J by 9 bases, with 11 bases between. This chain's CDR3 is CASSHPGGEQFF. For the CDR3, the DNA is TGTGCCAGCAGCCATCCAGGAGGTGAGCAGTTCTTC. Variable domain in full (rest from reference TRBV7-3 and TRBJ2-1): GAGVSQTPSNKVTEKGKYVELRCDPISGHTALYWYRQSLGQGPEFLIYFQGTGAADDSGLPNDRFFAVRPEGSVSTLKIQRTERGDSAVYLCASSHPGGEQFFGPGTRLTVL.

The chain uses TRBV19 and TRBJ1-2, with TRBD1 matching over 8 bases. CDR3 length: 16 amino acids. Per the germline V gene, CDR1 is LNHDA and CDR2 is SQIVND (reference sequence). Trimming removed 6 bases from V and 8 bases from J; junction bases left unmatched: 17. The CDR3 here is CASSQGGQGRLVGYTF. DNA of the CDR3: TGTGCCAGTAGCCAGGGAGGACAGGGCCGCCTCGTCGGCTACACCTTC.

This clone was observed a few times. The V and J genes are TRBV27 and TRBJ1-6, with TRBD1 as a possible D gene (5 bases). Germline V CDR1 and CDR2: MNHEY, SMNVEV (reference sequence). CDR3 size: 16 residues. V lost 3 bases, J lost 0 bases, and 9 bases lay in between. CDR3 protein: CASSLGGYSYNSPLHF. Here the CDR3 DNA reads TGTGCCAGCAGTTTGGGGGGATACTCCTATAATTCACCCCTCCACTTT.

In this sample, this clone turned up once. This chain links TRBV29-1 with TRBJ2-3; 15 bases map to TRBD2. The CDR3 spans 17 residues. Germline V lookup: CDR1 SQVTM, CDR2 ANQGSEA. V lost 4 bases, J lost 0 bases, and 5 bases stayed unmatched. CDR3 sequence: CSVAGLAGGTSTDTQYF. CDR3 bases: TGCAGCGTTGCGGGACTAGCGGGAGGAACGAGCACAGATACGCAGTATTTT.

CDR3 coding DNA: TGTGCCAGCTTGCGAGCTAGCGGGGGGCGAGAGACCCAGTACTTC. Its translation: CASLRASGGRETQYF. The J gene is TRBJ2-5, the V gene TRBV6-5; 11 bases line up with TRBD2. V was clipped by 8 bases and J by 4 bases; unmatched bases: 9. Germline V gene sequence: CDR1 MNHEY, CDR2 SVGAGI. This CDR3 contains 15 residues.

The chain is built from TRBV11-2 and TRBJ2-5, with TRBD2 identical over 8 bases. CDR1 is SGHAT, CDR2 FQNNGV, per germline. The trim removed 5 bases at V and 0 bases at J, leaving 17 bases unmatched. There are 19 residues in the CDR3. The CDR3 protein is CASSHSEEAGGPNQETQYF. For the CDR3, the DNA is TGTGCCAGCAGCCACTCGGAGGAGGCGGGAGGACCAAACCAAGAGACCCAGTACTTC.

This chain joins TRBV5-8 and TRBJ2-2; TRBD1 aligns across 9 bases. J gave up 4 bases and V 5 bases, and 6 bases lay outside the gene matches. Germline V gene data show CDR1 as SGHTS and CDR2 as YDEGEE. This CDR3 comprises 15 residues. DNA for the CDR3: TGTGCCAGCAGGGGGGGACAGGGACGCACCGGGGAGCTGTTTTTT. This codes for CASRGGQGRTGELFF.

This chain joins TRBV7-2 and TRBJ1-3; maybe TRBD1 (6 bases). From germline, CDR1 is SGHTA and CDR2 FQGNSA. Deletions cut 1 base from V and 2 bases from J, with 9 bases between. The CDR3 length is 15 residues. CDR3 protein: CASSLVAGAGNTIYF. Written as DNA, the CDR3 is TGTGCCAGCAGCTTAGTGGCAGGGGCTGGAAACACCATATATTTT.

This chain's CDR3 is CASSLAGGDQPQHF. The DNA of the CDR3 is TGCGCCAGCAGCTTGGCGGGGGGTGATCAGCCCCAGCATTTT. The chain carries TRBV5-1 and TRBJ1-5; D is perhaps TRBD1 (5 bases). Trimming left V 0 bases short and J 5 bases short, with 9 bases between. CDR3 length equals 14 residues. Looked up from germline, CDR1 is SGHRS and CDR2 is YFSETQ.

CDR3 bases: TGTGCCGGAGGGACAGGTATGAACACTGAAGCTTTCTTT. It codes for CAGGTGMNTEAFF. The genes are TRBV19 and TRBJ1-1; 8 bases agree with TRBD1. The germline V gene has CDR1 LNHDA and CDR2 SQIVND (reference sequence). The trim removed 11 bases at V and 0 bases at J, leaving 5 bases unmatched. The CDR3 length is 13 residues.

This chain connects TRBV15 to TRBJ1-3; 7 bases align to TRBD1. CDR1 is LNHNV, CDR2 YYDKDF, per germline (reference sequence). The CDR3 runs 16 residues. V gave up 3 bases and J gave up 2 bases; unmatched junction bases: 7. This CDR3 reads CATSRAQGVAGNTIYF. The DNA for the CDR3 is TGTGCCACCAGCAGGGCCCAGGGGGTTGCTGGAAACACCATATATTTT. Based on the CDR3 plus reference TRBV15 and TRBJ1-3, the full variable domain is DAMVIQNPRYQVTQFGKPVTLSCSQTLNHNVMYWYQQKSSQAPKLLFHYYDKDFNNEADTPDNFQSRRPNTSFCFLDIRSPGLGDTAMYLCATSRAQGVAGNTIYFGEGSWLTVV.

In DNA form, the CDR3 reads TGTGCCAGCTCACCACGGGGCGACTATGGCTACACCTTC. Its protein is CASSPRGDYGYTF. The V call is TRBV18, the J call TRBJ1-2; tentative D call: TRBD1 (5 bases). In germline, CDR1 is KGHSH, CDR2 LQKENI. This CDR3 is built from 13 residues. Between the trimmed V and J ends, which lost 1 base and 3 bases, there was a span of 6 bases.

The rearrangement uses TRBV27 and TRBJ1-3; 10 bases line up with TRBD1. CDR3 length: 15 residues. V lost 7 bases to trimming and J lost 2 bases; unmatched junction nucleotides: 5. Germline lookup yields CDR1 MNHEY and CDR2 SMNVEV (reference sequence). The CDR3 region is CASTAGTGAGNTIYF. The CDR3 coding sequence is TGTGCCAGCACCGCCGGGACAGGGGCTGGAAACACCATATATTTT.